Presented here are 11 T cell receptor beta chains from one specimen sequenced in a study of T cell responses to AZD1222 COVID-19 vaccine. Libraries were prepared by immunoSEQ multiplex PCR; TCRdb keeps only in-frame clonotypes and omits some of them. Seen here are about 160,000 clones, 92% observed once, and the top ten hold roughly 4.5%. Specimen: peripheral blood, collected on day 0 of MenACWY control vaccination. The receptors come from an adult in good health.

Worth noting for this clone: The junction departs from the called germline gene at one end, perhaps through a read error. This chain joins TRBV7-7 and TRBJ1-4, with no clear D. This CDR3 has 13 residues. CDR1 and CDR2 (germline): SSHAT, FNYEAQ (reference sequence). This chain's CDR3 is CASSLDLNEKLFF. CDR3 in DNA: TGTGCTAGCAGCTTAGACCTTAATGAAAAACTGTTTTTT.

The V and J genes are TRBV6-6 and TRBJ1-2; a weak D match, TRBD1 (6 bases). The CDR3 loop spans 15 amino acids. V lost 6 bases and J 4 bases, leaving 18 bases between the germline ends. Germline-derived CDR1 and CDR2 are MNHNY and SVGAGI (reference sequence). The CDR3 protein is CASSLRMGAGYGYTF. The CDR3, as DNA: TGTGCCAGCAGCCTACGAATGGGGGCAGGCTATGGCTACACCTTC.

The rearrangement links TRBV28 to TRBJ2-7; TRBD1 or TRBD2 may be the D gene (5 bases each). CDR3 length equals 13 residues. Germline V gives CDR1 MDHEN, CDR2 SYDVKM. V lost 3 bases and J lost 6, with 12 bases in between. The CDR3 sequence: CASSLGVPGEQYF. CDR3 nucleotides: TGTGCCAGCAGTTTGGGGGTCCCAGGCGAGCAGTACTTC.

The V call is TRBV7-3, the J call TRBJ2-1; D perhaps matches TRBD2 (6 bases). CDR3 length: 13 residues. Germline V gives CDR1 SGHTA, CDR2 FQGTGA. The V gene lost 2 bases and the J gene lost 7 bases, with 9 bases spanning the gap. This chain's CDR3 is CASSLGGMNEQFF. In DNA form, the CDR3 reads TGTGCCAGCAGCTTAGGCGGGATGAATGAGCAGTTCTTC.

This chain joins TRBV11-1 and TRBJ2-5; D is perhaps TRBD2 (6 bases). V lost 3 bases, J lost 4 bases, and 9 bases lay in between. The CDR3 consists of 13 residues. The germline V gene encodes CDR1 SGHAT and CDR2 FQDESV (reference sequence). The CDR3 sequence: CASSFGAGETQYF. CDR3 bases: TGTGCCAGCAGCTTCGGAGCGGGAGAGACCCAGTACTTC.

The V gene is TRBV27, the J gene TRBJ2-1; 8 nucleotides line up with TRBD1. CDR1 and CDR2 (germline): MNHEY, SMNVEV (reference sequence). The CDR3 spans 16 residues. V was clipped by 1 base and J by 7 bases; unmatched bases: 9. The CDR3 DNA reads TGTGCCAGCAGTTTATTTGGCAGGGGGCGATCTAATGAGCAGTTCTTC. Encoded protein: CASSLFGRGRSNEQFF.

This chain joins TRBV6-5 and TRBJ1-1; D not certain. CDR1 and CDR2 (germline): MNHEY, SVGAGI. CDR3 length: 14 residues. The V end was cut by 3 bases, the J end by 1 base, with 9 bases between. In DNA, the CDR3 is TGTGCCAGCAGTTATCGGTGGGAGAACACTGAAGCTTTCTTT. Its protein product is CASSYRWENTEAFF.

The chain carries TRBV7-2 and TRBJ2-5; D is unresolved. Germline V lookup: CDR1 SGHTA, CDR2 FQGNSA. The V gene lost 1 base and the J gene lost 4 bases, with 4 bases spanning the gap. The CDR3 totals 12 residues. The CDR3 here is CASSLELETQYF. CDR3 nucleotides: TGTGCCAGCAGCTTAGAATTAGAGACCCAGTACTTC. Full variable domain (missing parts from reference TRBV7-2 and TRBJ2-5): GAGVSQSPSNKVTEKGKDVELRCDPISGHTALYWYRQSLGQGLEFLIYFQGNSAPDKSGLPSDRFSAERTGGSVSTLTIQRTQQEDSAVYLCASSLELETQYFGPGTRLLVL.

This clone was picked up one time. This CDR3 is CASSQGRTDTQYF. DNA for the CDR3: TGTGCCAGCAGCCAAGGCCGCACAGATACGCAGTATTTT. The chain couples TRBV3-1 (or the pseudogene TRBV3-2) to TRBJ2-3; no definite D call. This CDR3 region has 13 residues. V was pared by 1 base and J by 1 base, with 3 bases between. Looked up from germline, CDR1 is LGHDT and CDR2 is YNNKEL (reference sequence).

This chain uses TRBV5-1 with TRBJ2-3; tentative D call: TRBD2 (6 bases). The germline V gene encodes CDR1 SGHRS and CDR2 YFSETQ. The CDR3 runs 15 residues. The V and J ends lost 0 bases and 1 base respectively, with 9 bases between them. The CDR3 loop is CASSLAGGGTDTQYF. The CDR3 coding sequence is TGCGCCAGCAGCTTGGCCGGGGGAGGCACAGATACGCAGTATTTT. The whole variable domain, filled in from reference TRBV5-1 and TRBJ2-3, reads KAGVTQTPRYLIKTRGQQVTLSCSPISGHRSVSWYQQTPGQGLQFLFEYFSETQRNKGNFPGRFSGRQFSNSRSEMNVSTLELGDSALYLCASSLAGGGTDTQYFGPGTRLTVL.

The gene calls are TRBV5-4 and TRBJ1-1, with a weak D call TRBD1 (5 bases). Germline lookup yields CDR1 SGHNT and CDR2 YYREEE (reference sequence). The length of the CDR3 is 15 residues. The V end was cut by 4 bases, the J end by 4 bases, with 17 bases between. The CDR3 reads CASSLQGSVGTEAFF. In DNA form, the CDR3 reads TGTGCCAGCAGCCTCCAGGGATCTGTAGGCACTGAAGCTTTCTTT.